This TCR beta chain came from a study of Graves' ophthalmopathy and Graves' hyperthyroidism. Broader study findings: The 13-signature model separated ophthalmopathy from stable hyperthyroidism at 85% to 90% sensitivity and roughly 80% specificity. A majority of expanded thyroid clonotypes exceeding 0.001 frequency were likewise present in blood. With a specificity of 72.22% and a sensitivity of around 70%, the model predicted ophthalmopathy progression.

Diagnoses were established from clinical symptoms, serum thyroxine, TRAb, thyroid ultrasound and orbital computed tomography. RNA transcripts served as template for amplifying TCR beta CDR3 sequences. First-round RT-PCR relied on HTBI primers, and a second-round multiplex PCR came next. A single record per CDR3 protein comes from TCRdb applying MiXCR to the multiplex PCR reads. The top ten hold 3% of the sample, which has hundreds of thousands of distinct CDR3 sequences, 21% seen once. This clonotype was seen ten or more times. Its matching antigen is unknown. CDR1 and CDR2 from the germline V gene are SNHLY and FYNNEI. The CDR3 extends over 15 amino acids. Unmatched junction bases numbered 2, after V lost 1 base and J lost 0 bases.

The rearrangement joins TRBV2 to TRBJ1-1; 7 nucleotides align to TRBD1. The TCR sequence derives from a woman between 18 and 30 years old with stable Graves' hyperthyroidism. Sequencing input: peripheral blood. In DNA form, the CDR3 reads TGTGCCAGCAGTGAAGAAGGGGGCATGAACACTGAAGCTTTCTTT. Protein product: CASSEEGGMNTEAFF.